The rows below give T cell receptor beta chains drawn from one sample of a study of T-cell reconstitution after alpha-beta-depleted transplantation in children. TCRdb fed the PCR reads into MiXCR, producing one record per CDR3 protein. This table has around 100,000 distinct CDR3 sequences, roughly 7.1% appearing once. The material was PBMCs, obtained before TCRalphabeta/CD19-depleted stem cell transplant. Receptors were obtained from a boy aged 2 to 10 with acute lymphoblastic leukemia, due to receive a stem cell transplant. Both conserved end residues are part of each CDR3. A D gene is named only where the DNA matches it firmly. Clone size appears in some rows only: once, few, many, or a class for an expanded clone.

d_call: TRBD2; v_call: TRBV2; j_call: TRBJ2-1; clone_size: many; cdr3_aa: CASSTRLAGGPRNEQFF; cdr3_nt: TGTGCCAGCAGTACCCGACTAGCGGGGGGGCCGAGGAATGAGCAGTTCTTC
d_call: NA; v_call: TRBV6-5; j_call: TRBJ1-2; clone_size: NA; cdr3_aa: CASSSGSDGYTF; cdr3_nt: TGTGCCAGCAGTTCAGGGTCCGATGGCTACACCTTC
d_call: TRBD1; v_call: TRBV20-1; j_call: TRBJ1-5; clone_size: NA; cdr3_aa: CSAGVGGGPQHF; cdr3_nt: TGCAGTGCGGGGGTAGGGGGCGGTCCCCAGCATTTT
d_call: TRBD1; v_call: TRBV19; j_call: TRBJ1-1; clone_size: NA; cdr3_aa: CASRGTAIEAFF; cdr3_nt: TGTGCCAGTAGGGGGACAGCCATTGAAGCTTTCTTT
d_call: NA; v_call: TRBV20-1; j_call: TRBJ1-2; clone_size: many; cdr3_aa: CSASYEGVYGYTF; cdr3_nt: TGCAGTGCTAGTTACGAGGGAGTCTATGGCTACACCTTC
d_call: NA; v_call: TRBV29-1; j_call: TRBJ2-5; clone_size: many; cdr3_aa: CSVEHKIQYF; cdr3_nt: TGCAGCGTTGAGCACAAAATTCAGTACTTC
d_call: NA; v_call: TRBV20-1; j_call: TRBJ2-5; clone_size: many; cdr3_aa: CSADDRFGKTQYF; cdr3_nt: TGCAGTGCCGACGACAGGTTCGGGAAGACCCAGTACTTC
d_call: NA; v_call: TRBV12-3/TRBV12-4; j_call: TRBJ2-1; clone_size: many; cdr3_aa: CASSSEGYNEQFF; cdr3_nt: TGTGCCAGCAGTTCAGAGGGATACAATGAGCAGTTCTTC
d_call: TRBD2; v_call: TRBV4-2; j_call: TRBJ2-3; clone_size: NA; cdr3_aa: CASSQPKAGGADTQYF; cdr3_nt: TGTGCCAGCAGCCAACCCAAAGCGGGGGGGGCAGATACGCAGTATTTT
d_call: NA; v_call: TRBV11-2; j_call: TRBJ2-7; clone_size: many; cdr3_aa: CASSLDHGTGLVEQYF; cdr3_nt: TGTGCCAGCAGCTTAGACCACGGAACGGGGTTGGTCGAGCAGTACTTC
d_call: NA; v_call: TRBV27; j_call: TRBJ1-1; clone_size: NA; cdr3_aa: CASSFAFGENTEAFF; cdr3_nt: TGTGCCAGCAGTTTTGCTTTTGGGGAGAACACTGAAGCTTTCTTT
d_call: NA; v_call: TRBV29-1; j_call: TRBJ1-2; clone_size: many; cdr3_aa: CSGRGSYGYTF; cdr3_nt: TGCAGCGGCCGGGGTAGCTATGGCTACACCTTC
d_call: NA; v_call: TRBV5-4; j_call: TRBJ2-1; clone_size: many; cdr3_aa: CASSLKDRDEQFF; cdr3_nt: TGTGCCAGCAGCTTAAAGGATCGTGATGAGCAGTTCTTC
d_call: NA; v_call: TRBV12-3/TRBV12-4; j_call: TRBJ1-2; clone_size: many; cdr3_aa: CASSSGTRSNYGYTF; cdr3_nt: TGTGCCAGCAGCTCCGGGACAAGATCTAACTATGGCTACACCTTC
d_call: TRBD2; v_call: TRBV11-1; j_call: TRBJ2-2; clone_size: many; cdr3_aa: CASSLSGTSTGELFF; cdr3_nt: TGTGCCAGCAGCTTGTCCGGGACTAGCACCGGGGAGCTGTTTTTT
d_call: TRBD2; v_call: TRBV7-9; j_call: TRBJ2-3; clone_size: NA; cdr3_aa: CASSLGTSGSSTDTQYF; cdr3_nt: TGTGCCAGCAGCTTAGGGACTAGCGGTTCTAGCACAGATACGCAGTATTTT
d_call: NA; v_call: TRBV20-1; j_call: TRBJ1-2; clone_size: NA; cdr3_aa: CSARPVNYGYTF; cdr3_nt: TGCAGTGCCAGACCTGTTAACTATGGCTACACCTTC
d_call: TRBD2; v_call: TRBV5-1; j_call: TRBJ2-1; clone_size: NA; cdr3_aa: CASSLGGGGANEQFF; cdr3_nt: TGCGCCAGCAGCTTGGGCGGCGGGGGGGCCAATGAGCAGTTCTTC
d_call: NA; v_call: TRBV11-1; j_call: TRBJ2-5; clone_size: NA; cdr3_aa: CASSLGGGRGETQYF; cdr3_nt: TGTGCCAGCAGCTTAGGGGGGGGCCGAGGAGAGACCCAGTACTTC
d_call: NA; v_call: TRBV3-1; j_call: TRBJ1-2; clone_size: NA; cdr3_aa: CASSQAEAGVSF; cdr3_nt: TGTGCCAGCAGCCAAGCGGAAGCCGGGGTTTCTTTC
d_call: NA; v_call: TRBV5-1; j_call: TRBJ1-4; clone_size: NA; cdr3_aa: CASSFKGGATNEKLFF; cdr3_nt: TGCGCCAGCAGCTTTAAGGGGGGCGCAACTAATGAAAAACTGTTTTTT
d_call: NA; v_call: TRBV27; j_call: TRBJ1-1; clone_size: NA; cdr3_aa: CASSLGPSGGPGEANTEAFF; cdr3_nt: TGTGCCAGCAGTCTTGGTCCTTCTGGGGGTCCAGGGGAAGCGAACACTGAAGCTTTCTTT
d_call: NA; v_call: TRBV5-1; j_call: TRBJ1-2; clone_size: NA; cdr3_aa: CASSLGQTYGDTF; cdr3_nt: TGCGCCAGCAGCTTGGGACAGACCTATGGCGACACCTTC
d_call: NA; v_call: TRBV13; j_call: TRBJ1-1; clone_size: NA; cdr3_aa: CASSLDPRTEAFF; cdr3_nt: TGTGCCAGCAGCTTAGACCCTAGGACTGAAGCTTTCTTT
d_call: TRBD1; v_call: TRBV6-6; j_call: TRBJ1-2; clone_size: few; cdr3_aa: CASSRGRDGYTF; cdr3_nt: TGTGCCAGCAGCAGGGGGCGGGATGGCTACACCTTC
d_call: NA; v_call: TRBV5-6; j_call: TRBJ1-2; clone_size: many; cdr3_aa: CASSPANTGGYTF; cdr3_nt: TGTGCCAGCAGCCCAGCTAATACGGGAGGCTACACCTTC
d_call: TRBD1; v_call: TRBV12-3/TRBV12-4; j_call: TRBJ1-6; clone_size: NA; cdr3_aa: CASSGTVENSPLHF; cdr3_nt: TGTGCCAGCAGCGGGACAGTCGAGAATTCACCCCTCCACTTT
d_call: NA; v_call: TRBV6-1; j_call: TRBJ2-3; clone_size: few; cdr3_aa: CASHRRAISTDTQYF; cdr3_nt: TGTGCCTCGCACCGGCGGGCCATTAGCACAGATACGCAGTATTTT
d_call: TRBD2; v_call: TRBV11-3; j_call: TRBJ2-1; clone_size: many; cdr3_aa: CASSPGTSGGADEQFF; cdr3_nt: TGTGCCAGCAGCCCCGGGACTAGCGGGGGGGCCGATGAGCAGTTCTTC
d_call: NA; v_call: TRBV20-1; j_call: TRBJ1-5; clone_size: few; cdr3_aa: CSASSKAHIYSNQPQHF; cdr3_nt: TGCAGTGCTAGTAGCAAGGCCCACATCTATAGCAATCAGCCCCAGCATTTT
d_call: NA; v_call: TRBV20-1; j_call: TRBJ2-7; clone_size: NA; cdr3_aa: CSARDVGEQYF; cdr3_nt: TGCAGTGCTAGAGATGTAGGCGAGCAGTACTTC
d_call: TRBD2; v_call: TRBV12-3/TRBV12-4; j_call: TRBJ2-3; clone_size: NA; cdr3_aa: CASSLGLAGRTDTQYF; cdr3_nt: TGTGCCAGCAGTTTGGGACTAGCGGGCCGCACAGATACGCAGTATTTT
d_call: NA; v_call: TRBV6-2/TRBV6-3; j_call: TRBJ1-2; clone_size: NA; cdr3_aa: CASREIGQLANYGYTF; cdr3_nt: TGTGCCAGCAGGGAAATCGGACAGCTTGCAAACTATGGCTACACCTTC
d_call: NA; v_call: TRBV6-5; j_call: TRBJ2-2; clone_size: few; cdr3_aa: CASSYSGTLAGELFF; cdr3_nt: TGTGCCAGCAGTTACTCGGGGACTCTCGCGGGGGAGCTGTTTTTT
d_call: NA; v_call: TRBV12-3/TRBV12-4; j_call: TRBJ1-2; clone_size: few; cdr3_aa: CASSLDGGDGYTF; cdr3_nt: TGTGCCAGCAGTTTGGACGGGGGGGATGGCTACACCTTC
d_call: NA; v_call: TRBV12-3/TRBV12-4; j_call: TRBJ2-6; clone_size: NA; cdr3_aa: CASSLSLLRPGANVLTF; cdr3_nt: TGTGCCAGCAGTTTGTCCCTCCTGCGTCCTGGGGCCAACGTCCTGACTTTC
d_call: TRBD1; v_call: TRBV29-1; j_call: TRBJ2-2; clone_size: many; cdr3_aa: CSVNRDRGSGELFF; cdr3_nt: TGCAGCGTAAACCGGGACAGGGGGTCCGGGGAGCTGTTTTTT
d_call: TRBD1; v_call: TRBV5-1; j_call: TRBJ1-1; clone_size: few; cdr3_aa: CASRGQGRSTEAFF; cdr3_nt: TGCGCCAGCAGAGGACAGGGGAGGAGCACTGAAGCTTTCTTT
d_call: NA; v_call: TRBV9; j_call: TRBJ2-2; clone_size: NA; cdr3_aa: CASSVEFTGELFF; cdr3_nt: TGTGCCAGCAGCGTAGAGTTCACCGGGGAGCTGTTTTTT
d_call: TRBD2; v_call: TRBV4-1; j_call: TRBJ2-1; clone_size: few; cdr3_aa: CASSQRAGVDEQFF; cdr3_nt: TGCGCCAGCAGCCAGAGAGCGGGGGTCGATGAGCAGTTCTTC
d_call: NA; v_call: TRBV7-2; j_call: TRBJ2-3; clone_size: many; cdr3_aa: CASSGRTTSTDTQYF; cdr3_nt: TGTGCCAGCAGCGGCAGGACAACTAGCACAGATACGCAGTATTTT